This passage covers 2 T cell receptor beta chains from one sample sequenced in a study of technical replicates of blood from several donors. Here immunoSEQ multiplex PCR was the method, and the copy in TCRdb shows in-frame clones only, minus some. The sample holds around 92,000 clones, nearly 97% seen once. The sequencing input was T cells isolated from PBMCs. The receptors originated from a human donor in good health.

The chain couples TRBV2 to TRBJ1-1; weak D call: TRBD1 (5 bases). V dropped 6 bases and J dropped 6 bases, with 11 bases sitting between them. In germline, CDR1 is SNHLY, CDR2 FYNNEI. The CDR3 has 12 residues. The CDR3 reads CASRKGIAEAFF. CDR3 nucleotide sequence: TGTGCCAGCAGGAAGGGGATTGCTGAAGCTTTCTTT.

CDR3 sequence reads: CASSLEAGFGYEQYF. The DNA for the CDR3 is TGCGCCAGCAGCTTGGAGGCAGGGTTTGGTTACGAGCAGTACTTC. This sequence joins TRBV5-1 and TRBJ2-7; possible D gene TRBD1, 5 bases. Trimming removed 0 bases at V and 4 bases at J, with 14 bases between. The CDR3 spans 15 residues. The germline CDR1 and CDR2 sequences are SGHRS and YFSETQ.